This T cell receptor beta chain was sequenced for a study of Ad26.COV2.S vaccination and SARS-CoV-2 variants. Overall study: The donor was enrolled in the Ad26.COV2.S arm of the COV1001 trial. Ad26.COV2.S shots went into the muscle once or twice, 56 days apart.

Documented treatment: over 15 received Ad26.COV2.S at low or high dose, single or two shots; 5 received placebo; per-sample allocation not given. Day 63 following the first vaccine or placebo injection was when the samples were taken. This adult donor, from Boston, was 18-55 years old. Clones were sequenced by immunoSEQ multiplex PCR, and TCRdb holds only the in-frame ones, with some missing. This table has 380,000 or so clones, 83% appearing once. V lost 0 bases and J lost 7, with 9 bases in between. CDR1 and CDR2 from the germline V gene are KGHDR and SFDVKD. The CDR3 consists of 14 residues. The J gene is TRBJ2-1, the V gene TRBV24-1; D is unclear. Source: peripheral blood, taken in a trial of Ad26.COV2.S vaccine versus placebo. This TCR came from a person aged 18-60 years who received the Ad26.COV2.S COVID-19 vaccine or a placebo. The CDR3 coding sequence is TGTGCCACCAGTGATTTGGGGGTTAGGAATGAGCAGTTCTTC. Protein sequence: CATSDLGVRNEQFF.